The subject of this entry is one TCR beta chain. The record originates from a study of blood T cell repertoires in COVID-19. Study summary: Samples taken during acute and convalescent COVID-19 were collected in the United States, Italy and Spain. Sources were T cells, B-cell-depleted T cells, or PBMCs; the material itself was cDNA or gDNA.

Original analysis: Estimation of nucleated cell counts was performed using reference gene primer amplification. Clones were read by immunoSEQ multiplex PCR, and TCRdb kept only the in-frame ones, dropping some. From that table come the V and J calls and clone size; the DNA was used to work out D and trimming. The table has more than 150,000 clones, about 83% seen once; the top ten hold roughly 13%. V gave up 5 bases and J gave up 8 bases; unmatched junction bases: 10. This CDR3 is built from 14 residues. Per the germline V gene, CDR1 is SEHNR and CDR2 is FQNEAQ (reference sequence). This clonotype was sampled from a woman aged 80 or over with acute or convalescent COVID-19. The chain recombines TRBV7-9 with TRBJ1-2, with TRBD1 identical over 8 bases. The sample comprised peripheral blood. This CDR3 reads CASSRAGGGKGYTF. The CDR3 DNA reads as TGTGCCAGCAGCCGGGCAGGGGGCGGGAAAGGCTACACCTTC. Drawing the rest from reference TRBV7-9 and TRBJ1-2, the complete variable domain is DTGVSQNPRHKITKRGQNVTFRCDPISEHNRLYWYRQTLGQGPEFLTYFQNEAQLEKSRLLSDRFSAERPKGSFSTLEIQRTEQGDSAMYLCASSRAGGGKGYTFGSGTRLTVV.